This T cell receptor beta chain was obtained from a study of post-analysis software for immune sequencing data. Study-level information: The disease courses covered relapsing-remitting, secondary progressive and progressive-relapsing multiple sclerosis. Findings and limits, study-wide: Patients carried 4 or 5 TRBV segments more frequently than controls did, and TRBV5-6, TRBV5-1 and TRBV20-1 were among them. A significant reduction in normalized Chao1 diversity was observed in multiple sclerosis patients versus controls. Samples sharing a preparation batch grouped tightly together when assessed by F measure.

V dropped 6 bases and J dropped 1 base, with 15 bases sitting between them. This CDR3 region has 14 residues. The germline CDR1 and CDR2 sequences are SQVTM and ANQGSEA. Tagging with unique molecular identifiers was a feature of the TCR beta cDNA libraries. TCRdb ran MiXCR on the PCR reads and lists one entry per CDR3 protein. The sample has roughly 800,000 distinct CDR3 sequences, roughly 50% seen once. This clonotype has only a few counts. Antigen: not known. This TCR was sampled from a girl under 18 with multiple sclerosis. The chain is built from TRBV29-1 and TRBJ2-5; no clear D gene. Sequencing was done on a sample of blood. Here the CDR3 reads CSVQNRRSQETQYF. The CDR3 nucleotides are TGCAGCGTCCAAAATAGACGGTCCCAAGAGACCCAGTACTTC. The entire variable domain, with the rest obtained from reference TRBV29-1 and TRBJ2-5, is as follows: SAVISQKPSRDICQRGTSLTIQCQVDSQVTMMFWYRQQPGQSLTLIATANQGSEATYESGFVIDKFPISRPNLTFSTLTVSNMSPEDSSIYLCSVQNRRSQETQYFGPGTRLLVL.